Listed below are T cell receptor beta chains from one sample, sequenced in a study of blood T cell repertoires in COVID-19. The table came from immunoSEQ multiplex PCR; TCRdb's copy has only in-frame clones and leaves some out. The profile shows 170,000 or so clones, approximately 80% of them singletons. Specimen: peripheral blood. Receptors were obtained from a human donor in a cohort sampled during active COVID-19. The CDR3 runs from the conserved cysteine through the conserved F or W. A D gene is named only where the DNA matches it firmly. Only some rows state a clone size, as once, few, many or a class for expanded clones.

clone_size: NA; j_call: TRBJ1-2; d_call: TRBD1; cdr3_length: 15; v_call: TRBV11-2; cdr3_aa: CASSLGGGLNYGYTF; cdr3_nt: TGTGCCAGCAGCTTAGGAGGGGGCTTGAACTATGGCTACACCTTC
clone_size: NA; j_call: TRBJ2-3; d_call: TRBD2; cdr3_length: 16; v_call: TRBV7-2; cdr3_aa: CASSFTSGGLGDTQYF; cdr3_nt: TGTGCCAGCAGCTTCACTAGCGGGGGGCTGGGAGATACGCAGTATTTT
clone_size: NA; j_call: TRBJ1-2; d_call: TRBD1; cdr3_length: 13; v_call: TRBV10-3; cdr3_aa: CAITGQGAPGYTF; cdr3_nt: TGTGCCATCACGGGACAGGGGGCGCCGGGCTACACCTTC
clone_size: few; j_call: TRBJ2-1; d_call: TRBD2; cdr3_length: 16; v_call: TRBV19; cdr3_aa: CASSISGLADDNEQFF; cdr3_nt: TGTGCCAGTAGTATATCGGGACTAGCGGATGACAATGAGCAGTTCTTC
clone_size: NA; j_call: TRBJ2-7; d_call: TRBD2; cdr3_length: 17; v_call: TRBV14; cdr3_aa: CATLLGLAGREWYEQYF; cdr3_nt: TGTGCCACCCTGTTGGGACTAGCGGGAAGGGAGTGGTACGAGCAGTACTTC
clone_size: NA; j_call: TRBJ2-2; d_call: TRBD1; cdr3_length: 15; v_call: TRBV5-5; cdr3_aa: CASSSTGTLTGELFF; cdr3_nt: TGTGCCAGCAGCTCGACAGGGACCCTCACCGGGGAGCTGTTTTTT
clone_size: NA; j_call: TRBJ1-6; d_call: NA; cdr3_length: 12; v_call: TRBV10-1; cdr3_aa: CASSDPNSPLHF; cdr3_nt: TGCGCCAGCAGTGACCCGAATTCACCCCTCCACTTT
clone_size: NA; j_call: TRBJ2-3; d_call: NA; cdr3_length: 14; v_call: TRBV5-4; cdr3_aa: CASRPDRATDTQYF; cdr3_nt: TGTGCCAGCAGGCCGGACAGAGCTACAGATACGCAGTATTTT
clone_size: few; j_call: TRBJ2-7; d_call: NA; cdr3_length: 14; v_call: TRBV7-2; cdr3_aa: CASSLAWGPYEQYF; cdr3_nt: TGTGCCAGCAGCTTAGCCTGGGGGCCCTACGAGCAGTACTTC
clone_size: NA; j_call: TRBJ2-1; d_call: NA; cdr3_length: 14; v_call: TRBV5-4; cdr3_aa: CASSLAFVRDEQFF; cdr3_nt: TGTGCCAGCAGCTTGGCGTTCGTGAGGGATGAGCAGTTCTTC
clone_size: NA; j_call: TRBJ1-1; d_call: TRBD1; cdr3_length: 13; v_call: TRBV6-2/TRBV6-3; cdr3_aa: CASSGGGYTEAFF; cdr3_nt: TGTGCCAGCAGTGGAGGGGGCTACACTGAAGCTTTCTTT
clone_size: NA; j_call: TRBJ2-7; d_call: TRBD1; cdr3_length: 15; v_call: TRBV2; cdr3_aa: CASSDRGQVTYEQYF; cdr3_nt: TGTGCCAGCAGTGATAGGGGACAGGTAACCTACGAGCAGTACTTC
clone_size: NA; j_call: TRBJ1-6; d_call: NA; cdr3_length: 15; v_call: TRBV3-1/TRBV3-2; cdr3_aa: CASRLGAEGNSPLHF; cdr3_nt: TGTGCCAGCAGATTGGGGGCAGAGGGGAATTCACCCCTCCACTTT
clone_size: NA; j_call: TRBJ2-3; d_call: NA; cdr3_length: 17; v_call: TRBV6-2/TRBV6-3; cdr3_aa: CASSFPFGTPETDTQYF; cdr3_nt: TGTGCCAGCAGTTTTCCTTTTGGGACACCCGAGACAGATACGCAGTATTTT
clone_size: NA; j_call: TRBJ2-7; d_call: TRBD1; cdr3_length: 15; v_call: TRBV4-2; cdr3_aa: CASSQGTGGSYEQYF; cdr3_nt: TGTGCCAGCAGCCAGGGGACAGGGGGCTCCTACGAGCAGTACTTC
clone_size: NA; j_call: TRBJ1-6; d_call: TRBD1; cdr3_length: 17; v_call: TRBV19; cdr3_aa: CASSIFGQGNYNSPLHF; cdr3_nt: TGTGCCAGTAGTATATTTGGACAGGGAAACTATAATTCACCCCTCCACTTT
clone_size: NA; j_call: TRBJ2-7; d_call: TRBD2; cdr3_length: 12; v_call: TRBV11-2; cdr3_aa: CASSLGGSEQYF; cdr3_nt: TGTGCCAGCAGCTTGGGAGGGTCCGAGCAGTACTTC
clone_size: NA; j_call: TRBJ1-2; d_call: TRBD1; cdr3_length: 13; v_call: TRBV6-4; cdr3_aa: CASSRDRNYGYTF; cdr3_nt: TGTGCCAGCAGCCGGGACAGGAACTATGGCTACACCTTC
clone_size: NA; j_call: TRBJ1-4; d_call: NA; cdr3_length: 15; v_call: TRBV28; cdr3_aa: CASTWGEGYNEKLFF; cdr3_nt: TGTGCCAGCACGTGGGGGGAGGGATATAATGAAAAACTGTTTTTT
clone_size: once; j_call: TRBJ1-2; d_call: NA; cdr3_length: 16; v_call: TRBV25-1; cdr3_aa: CASARRTDTFNYGYTF; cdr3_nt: TGTGCCAGCGCGCGTAGAACAGATACCTTCAACTATGGCTACACCTTC
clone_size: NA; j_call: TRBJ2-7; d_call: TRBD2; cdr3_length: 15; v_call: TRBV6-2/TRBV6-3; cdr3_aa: CASSPGTSGEYEQYF; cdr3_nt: TGTGCCAGCAGTCCCGGGACTAGCGGGGAATACGAGCAGTACTTC
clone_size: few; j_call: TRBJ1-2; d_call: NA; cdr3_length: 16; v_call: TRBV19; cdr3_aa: CASSIPRGGAGSGYTF; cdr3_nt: TGTGCCAGTAGTATCCCTAGAGGAGGGGCCGGGAGTGGCTACACCTTC
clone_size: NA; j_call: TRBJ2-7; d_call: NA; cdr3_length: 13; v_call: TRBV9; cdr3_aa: CASSPGVGYEQYF; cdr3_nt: TGTGCCAGCAGCCCGGGGGTTGGCTACGAGCAGTACTTC
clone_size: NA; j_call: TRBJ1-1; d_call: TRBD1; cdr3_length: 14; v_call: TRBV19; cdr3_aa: CATQLRTGATEAFF; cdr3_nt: TGTGCCACCCAGCTGAGGACAGGGGCCACTGAAGCTTTCTTT
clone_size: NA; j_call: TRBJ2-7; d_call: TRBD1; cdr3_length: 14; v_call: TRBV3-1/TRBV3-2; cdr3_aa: CASSLGQGGAEQYF; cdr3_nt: TGTGCCAGCAGCCTGGGACAGGGTGGGGCCGAGCAGTACTTC
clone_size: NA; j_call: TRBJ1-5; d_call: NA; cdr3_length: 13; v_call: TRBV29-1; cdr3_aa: CSVAGNRDQPQHF; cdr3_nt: TGCAGCGTTGCCGGAAACAGGGATCAGCCCCAGCATTTT
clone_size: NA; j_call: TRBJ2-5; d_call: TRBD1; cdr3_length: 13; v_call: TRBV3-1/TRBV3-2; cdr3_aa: CASSQDRQGGQYF; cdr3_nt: TGTGCCAGCAGCCAAGACAGACAGGGTGGTCAGTACTTC
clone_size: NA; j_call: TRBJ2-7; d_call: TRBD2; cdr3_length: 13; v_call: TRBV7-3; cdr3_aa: CASSPTGGYEQYF; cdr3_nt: TGTGCCAGCAGCCCCACGGGGGGGTACGAGCAGTACTTC
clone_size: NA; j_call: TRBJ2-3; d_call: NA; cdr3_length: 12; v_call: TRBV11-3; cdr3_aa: CASSRRADTQYF; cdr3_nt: TGTGCCAGCAGCCGCAGGGCCGATACGCAGTATTTT
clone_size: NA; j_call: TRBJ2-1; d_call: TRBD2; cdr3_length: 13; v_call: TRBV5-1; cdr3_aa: CASSRGGQWEQFF; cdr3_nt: TGCGCCAGCAGCCGGGGGGGCCAGTGGGAGCAGTTCTTC
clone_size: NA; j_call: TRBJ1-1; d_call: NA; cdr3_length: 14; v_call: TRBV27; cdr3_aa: CASSLGLLNTEAFF; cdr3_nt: TGTGCCAGCAGTTTAGGACTTCTGAACACTGAAGCTTTCTTT
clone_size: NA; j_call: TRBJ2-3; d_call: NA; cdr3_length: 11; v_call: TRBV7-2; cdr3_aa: CASSLDSTQYF; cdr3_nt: TGTGCCAGCAGCTTGGACTCGACGCAGTATTTT